This T cell receptor beta chain was retrieved from a study of spatial heterogeneity in lung cancer. As for the study in general: Alpha-chain sequences were detected in numbers that were consistently lower than beta-chain sequences. In the raw reads, each unique TCR and UMI combination was present more than ten times on average. Regarding the study as a whole: Tracking of tumor mutation counts was seen in expanded intratumoral alpha and beta TCR counts.

TCR cDNA molecules were tagged individually, and each one carried a unique molecular identifier. TCRdb re-called the 5' RACE reads through MiXCR, storing one row per CDR3 protein. Of roughly 5,200 distinct CDR3 sequences listed, almost 9% are singletons. In this sample, this clonotype turned up many times. The antigen remains unidentified. Sample time point: sample taken at primary tumor resection. Sequencing covered unsorted whole RNA taken from tumor, nontumor lung or frozen PBMC. The material sequenced was lung tumor tissue, taken at surgery. The clonotype was recovered from a female donor with early-stage non-small cell lung cancer.

CDR3 in DNA: TGTGCCAGCAGCTTAACATTAGGGAGCAATCAGCCCCAGCATTTT. Translated, it gives CASSLTLGSNQPQHF. The chain couples TRBV7-2 to TRBJ1-5, with unresolved D. Germline V gene lookup returns CDR1 SGHTA and CDR2 FQGNSA. This CDR3 region has 15 residues. V shed 2 bases and J shed 1 base, with 9 bases lying between them.